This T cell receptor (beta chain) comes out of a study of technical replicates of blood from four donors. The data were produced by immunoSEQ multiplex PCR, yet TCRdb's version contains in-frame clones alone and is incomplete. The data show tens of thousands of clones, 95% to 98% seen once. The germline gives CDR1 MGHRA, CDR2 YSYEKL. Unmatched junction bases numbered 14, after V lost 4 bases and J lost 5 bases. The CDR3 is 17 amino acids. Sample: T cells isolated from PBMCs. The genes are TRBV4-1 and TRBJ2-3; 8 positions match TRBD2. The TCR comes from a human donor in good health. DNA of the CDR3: TGCGCCAGCAGCCTCATTGCGGAGCGGGAGACAGGAGATACGCAGTATTTT. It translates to CASSLIAERETGDTQYF.